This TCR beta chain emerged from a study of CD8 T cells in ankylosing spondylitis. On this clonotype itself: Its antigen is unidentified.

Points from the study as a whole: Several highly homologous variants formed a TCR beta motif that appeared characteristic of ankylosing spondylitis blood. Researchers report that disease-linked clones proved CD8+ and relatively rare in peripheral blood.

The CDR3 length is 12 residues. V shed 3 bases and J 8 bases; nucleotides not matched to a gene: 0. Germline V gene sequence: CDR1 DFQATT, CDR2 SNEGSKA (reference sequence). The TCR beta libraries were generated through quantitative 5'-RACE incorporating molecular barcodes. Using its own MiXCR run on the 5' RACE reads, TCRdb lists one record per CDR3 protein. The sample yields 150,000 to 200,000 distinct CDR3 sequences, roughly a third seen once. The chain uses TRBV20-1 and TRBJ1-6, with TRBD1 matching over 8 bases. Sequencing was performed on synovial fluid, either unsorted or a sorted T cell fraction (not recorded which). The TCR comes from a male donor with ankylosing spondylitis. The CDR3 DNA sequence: TGCAGTGCTAGGGACAGGGATTCACCCCTCCACTTT. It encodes CSARDRDSPLHF.